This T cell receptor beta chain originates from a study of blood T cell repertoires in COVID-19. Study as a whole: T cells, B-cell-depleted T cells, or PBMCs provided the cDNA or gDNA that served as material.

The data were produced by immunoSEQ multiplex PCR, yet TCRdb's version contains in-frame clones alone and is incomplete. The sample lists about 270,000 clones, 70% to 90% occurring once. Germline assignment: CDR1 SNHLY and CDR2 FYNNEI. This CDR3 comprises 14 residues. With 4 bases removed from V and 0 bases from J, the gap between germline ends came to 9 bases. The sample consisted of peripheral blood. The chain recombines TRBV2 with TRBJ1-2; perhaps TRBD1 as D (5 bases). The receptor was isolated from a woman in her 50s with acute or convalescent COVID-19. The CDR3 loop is CASSGRTPNYGYTF. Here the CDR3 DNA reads TGTGCCAGCAGTGGAAGGACACCTAACTATGGCTACACCTTC.